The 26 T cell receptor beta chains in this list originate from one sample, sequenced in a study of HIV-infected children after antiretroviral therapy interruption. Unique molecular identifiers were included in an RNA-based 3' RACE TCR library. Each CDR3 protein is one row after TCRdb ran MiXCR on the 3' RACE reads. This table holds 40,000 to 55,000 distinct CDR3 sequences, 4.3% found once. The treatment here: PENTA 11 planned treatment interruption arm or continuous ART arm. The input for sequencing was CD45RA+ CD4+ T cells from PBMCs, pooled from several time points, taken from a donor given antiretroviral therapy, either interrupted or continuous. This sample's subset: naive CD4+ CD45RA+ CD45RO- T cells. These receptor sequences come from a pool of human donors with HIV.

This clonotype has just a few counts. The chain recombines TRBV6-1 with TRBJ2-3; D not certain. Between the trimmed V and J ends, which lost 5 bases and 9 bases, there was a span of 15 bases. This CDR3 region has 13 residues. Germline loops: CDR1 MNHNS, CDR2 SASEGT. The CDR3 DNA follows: TGTGCCAGCAGTCTGGACGGCCGAGAAACGCAGTATTTT. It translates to CASSLDGRETQYF.

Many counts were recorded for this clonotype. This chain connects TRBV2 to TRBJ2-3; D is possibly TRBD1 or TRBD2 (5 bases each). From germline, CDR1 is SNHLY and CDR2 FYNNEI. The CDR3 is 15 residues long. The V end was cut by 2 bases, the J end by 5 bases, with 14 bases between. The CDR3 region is CASSEMGELLDTQYF. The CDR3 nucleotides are TGTGCCAGCAGTGAAATGGGGGAGCTGTTAGATACGCAGTATTTT.

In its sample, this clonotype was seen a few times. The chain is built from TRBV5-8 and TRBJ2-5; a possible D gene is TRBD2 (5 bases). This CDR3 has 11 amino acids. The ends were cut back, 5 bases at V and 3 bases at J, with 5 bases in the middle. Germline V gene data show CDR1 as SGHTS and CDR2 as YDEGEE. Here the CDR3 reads CASREEETQYF. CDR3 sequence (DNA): TGTGCCAGCAGGGAGGAAGAGACCCAGTACTTC.

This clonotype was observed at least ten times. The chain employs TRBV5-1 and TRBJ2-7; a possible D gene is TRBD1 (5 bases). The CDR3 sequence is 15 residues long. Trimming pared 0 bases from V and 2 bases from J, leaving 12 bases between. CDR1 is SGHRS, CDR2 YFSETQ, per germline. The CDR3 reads CASSLEPVTAYEQYF. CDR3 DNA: TGCGCCAGCAGCTTGGAACCCGTGACAGCCTACGAGCAGTACTTC.

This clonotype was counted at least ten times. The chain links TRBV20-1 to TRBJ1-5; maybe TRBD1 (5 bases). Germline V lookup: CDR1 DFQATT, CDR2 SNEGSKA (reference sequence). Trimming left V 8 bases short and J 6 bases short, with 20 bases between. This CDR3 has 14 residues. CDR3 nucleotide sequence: TGCAGTACCTCCGGGTGGGGGGAGGGTCAGCCCCAGCATTTT. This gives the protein CSTSGWGEGQPQHF.

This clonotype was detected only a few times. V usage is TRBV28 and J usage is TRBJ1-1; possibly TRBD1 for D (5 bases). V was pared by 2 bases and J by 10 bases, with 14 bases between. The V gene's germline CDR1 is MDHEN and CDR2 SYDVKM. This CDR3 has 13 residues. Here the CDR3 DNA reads TGTGCCAGCAGTTTAGGGACCGAACGGATAGCTTTCTTT. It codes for CASSLGTERIAFF.

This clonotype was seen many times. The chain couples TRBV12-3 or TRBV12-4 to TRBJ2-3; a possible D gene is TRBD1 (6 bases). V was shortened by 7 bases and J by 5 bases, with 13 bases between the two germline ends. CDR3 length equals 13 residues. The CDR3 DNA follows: TGTGCCAGCACACCAAGGGGGTTAGATACGCAGTATTTT. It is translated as CASTPRGLDTQYF.

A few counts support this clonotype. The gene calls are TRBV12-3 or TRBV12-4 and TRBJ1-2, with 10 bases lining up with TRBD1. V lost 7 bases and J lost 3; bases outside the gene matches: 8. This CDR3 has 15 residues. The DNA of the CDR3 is TGTGCCAGCACTACCGGGACAGGGGCCTACTATGGCTACACCTTC. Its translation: CASTTGTGAYYGYTF.

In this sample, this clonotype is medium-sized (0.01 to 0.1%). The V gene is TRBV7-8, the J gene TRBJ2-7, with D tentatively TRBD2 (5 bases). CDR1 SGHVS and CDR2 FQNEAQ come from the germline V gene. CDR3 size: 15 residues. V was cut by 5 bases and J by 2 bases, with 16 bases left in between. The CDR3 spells CASSPDSIGAYEQYF. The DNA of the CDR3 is TGTGCCAGCAGCCCGGACTCAATTGGAGCCTACGAGCAGTACTTC.

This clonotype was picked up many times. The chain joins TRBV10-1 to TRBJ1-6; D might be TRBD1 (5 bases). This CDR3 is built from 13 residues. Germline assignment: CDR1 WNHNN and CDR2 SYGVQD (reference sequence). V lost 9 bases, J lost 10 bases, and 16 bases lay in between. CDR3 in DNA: TGCGCCAGTGCCGGGACTGCGAGCTCACCCCTCCACTTT. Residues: CASAGTASSPLHF.

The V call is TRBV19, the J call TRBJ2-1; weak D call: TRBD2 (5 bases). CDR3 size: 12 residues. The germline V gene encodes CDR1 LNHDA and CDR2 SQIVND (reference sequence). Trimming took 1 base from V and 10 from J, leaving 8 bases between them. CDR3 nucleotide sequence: TGTGCCAGTAGTATAGTACCGGGGGAGCAGTTCTTC. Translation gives CASSIVPGEQFF.

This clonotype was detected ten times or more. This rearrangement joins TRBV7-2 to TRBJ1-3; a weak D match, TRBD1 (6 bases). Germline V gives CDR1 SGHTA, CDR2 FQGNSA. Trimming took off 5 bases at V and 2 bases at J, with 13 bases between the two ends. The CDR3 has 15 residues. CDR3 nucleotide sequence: TGTGCCAGCAGCCCAATAACAGGGACTGGAAACACCATATATTTT. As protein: CASSPITGTGNTIYF.

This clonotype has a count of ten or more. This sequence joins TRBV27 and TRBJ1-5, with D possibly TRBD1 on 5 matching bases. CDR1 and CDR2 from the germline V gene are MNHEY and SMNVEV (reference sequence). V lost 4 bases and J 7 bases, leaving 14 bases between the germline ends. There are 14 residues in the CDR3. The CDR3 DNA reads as TGTGCCAGCAGTTGGTCAGGAGGGGAACAGCCCCAGCATTTT. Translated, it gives CASSWSGGEQPQHF.

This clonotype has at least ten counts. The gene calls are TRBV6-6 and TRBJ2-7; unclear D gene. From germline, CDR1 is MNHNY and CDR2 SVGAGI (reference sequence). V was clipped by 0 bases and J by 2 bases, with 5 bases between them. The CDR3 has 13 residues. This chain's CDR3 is CASSYSGPYEQYF. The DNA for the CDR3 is TGTGCCAGCAGTTACTCGGGCCCCTACGAGCAGTACTTC.

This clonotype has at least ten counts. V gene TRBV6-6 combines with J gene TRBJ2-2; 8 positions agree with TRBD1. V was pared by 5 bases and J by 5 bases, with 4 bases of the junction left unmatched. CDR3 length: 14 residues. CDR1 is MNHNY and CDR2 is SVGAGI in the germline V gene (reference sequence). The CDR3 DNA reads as TGTGCCAGCAGTGACAGGGGAGAAACCGGGGAGCTGTTTTTT. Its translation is CASSDRGETGELFF.

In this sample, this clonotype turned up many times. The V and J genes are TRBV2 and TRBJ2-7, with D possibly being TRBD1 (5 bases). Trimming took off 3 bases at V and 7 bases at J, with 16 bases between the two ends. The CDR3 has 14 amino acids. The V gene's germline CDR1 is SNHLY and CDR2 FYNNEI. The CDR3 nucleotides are TGTGCCAGCAGTGATGTACAGGCCTTCGGGGAGCAGTACTTC. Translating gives CASSDVQAFGEQYF. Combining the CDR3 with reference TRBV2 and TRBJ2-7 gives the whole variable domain EPEVTQTPSHQVTQMGQEVILRCVPISNHLYFYWYRQILGQKVEFLVSFYNNEISEKSEIFDDQFSVERPDGSNFTLKIRSTKLEDSAMYFCASSDVQAFGEQYFGPGTRLTVT.

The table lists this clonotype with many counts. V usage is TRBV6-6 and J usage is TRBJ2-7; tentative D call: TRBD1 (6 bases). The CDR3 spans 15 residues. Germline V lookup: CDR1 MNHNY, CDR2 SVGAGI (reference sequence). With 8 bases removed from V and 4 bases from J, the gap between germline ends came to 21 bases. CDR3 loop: CASQSPDKTGYEQYF. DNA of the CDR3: TGTGCCAGCCAATCCCCCGATAAAACAGGGTACGAGCAGTACTTC.

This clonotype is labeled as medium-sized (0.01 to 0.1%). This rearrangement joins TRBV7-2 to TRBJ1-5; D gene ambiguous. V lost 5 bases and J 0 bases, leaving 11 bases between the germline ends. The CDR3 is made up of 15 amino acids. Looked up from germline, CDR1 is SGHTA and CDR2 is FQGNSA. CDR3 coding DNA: TGTGCCAGCAGCCCGGACTTCTTTAGCAATCAGCCCCAGCATTTT. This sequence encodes CASSPDFFSNQPQHF.

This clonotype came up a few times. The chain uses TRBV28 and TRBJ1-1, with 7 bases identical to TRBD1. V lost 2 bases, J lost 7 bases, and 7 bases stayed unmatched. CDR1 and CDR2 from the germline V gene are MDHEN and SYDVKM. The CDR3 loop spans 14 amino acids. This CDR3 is CASSLPLTGNEAFF. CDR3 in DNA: TGTGCCAGCAGTTTACCCCTGACAGGGAATGAAGCTTTCTTT. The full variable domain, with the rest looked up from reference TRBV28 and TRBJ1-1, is DVKVTQSSRYLVKRTGEKVFLECVQDMDHENMFWYRQDPGLGLRLIYFSYDVKMKEKGDIPEGYSVSREKKERFSLILESASTNQTSMYLCASSLPLTGNEAFFGQGTRLTVV.

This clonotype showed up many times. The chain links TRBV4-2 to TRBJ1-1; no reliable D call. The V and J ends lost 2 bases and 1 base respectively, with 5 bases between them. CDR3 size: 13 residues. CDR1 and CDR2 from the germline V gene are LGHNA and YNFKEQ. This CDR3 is CASSQHENTEAFF. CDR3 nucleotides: TGTGCCAGCAGCCAACACGAGAACACTGAAGCTTTCTTT.

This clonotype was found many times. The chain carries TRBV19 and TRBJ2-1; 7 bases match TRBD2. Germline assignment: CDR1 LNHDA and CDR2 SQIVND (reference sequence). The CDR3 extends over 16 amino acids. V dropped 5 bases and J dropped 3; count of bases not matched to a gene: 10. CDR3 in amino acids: CASSPSKGGGYNEQFF. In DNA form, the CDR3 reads TGTGCCAGTAGTCCCTCTAAGGGCGGGGGCTACAATGAGCAGTTCTTC. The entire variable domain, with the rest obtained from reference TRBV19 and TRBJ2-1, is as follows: DGGITQSPKYLFRKEGQNVTLSCEQNLNHDAMYWYRQDPGQGLRLIYYSQIVNDFQKGDIAEGYSVSREKKESFPLTVTSAQKNPTAFYLCASSPSKGGGYNEQFFGPGTRLTVL.

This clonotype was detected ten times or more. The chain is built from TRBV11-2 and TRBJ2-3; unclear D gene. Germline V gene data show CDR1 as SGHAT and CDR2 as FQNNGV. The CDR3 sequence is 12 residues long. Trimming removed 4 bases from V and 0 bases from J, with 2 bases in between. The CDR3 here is CASSSSTDTQYF. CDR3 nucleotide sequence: TGTGCCAGCAGCTCCAGCACAGATACGCAGTATTTT.

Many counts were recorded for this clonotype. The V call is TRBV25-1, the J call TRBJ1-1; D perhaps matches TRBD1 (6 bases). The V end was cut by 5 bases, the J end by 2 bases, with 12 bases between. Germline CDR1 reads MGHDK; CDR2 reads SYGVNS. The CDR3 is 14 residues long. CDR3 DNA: TGTGCCAGCAGTACTACAGGGACTAACACTGAAGCTTTCTTT. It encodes CASSTTGTNTEAFF.

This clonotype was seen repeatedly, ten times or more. The CDR3 DNA follows: TGTGCCAGCAGCTTAGGGCACCCGGGCACAGATACGCAGTATTTT. Translating gives CASSLGHPGTDTQYF. The J gene is TRBJ2-3, the V gene TRBV7-2, with D uncertain. V lost 1 base, J lost 1 base, and 9 bases lay in between. Germline CDR1 and CDR2: SGHTA and FQGNSA. This CDR3 contains 15 residues.

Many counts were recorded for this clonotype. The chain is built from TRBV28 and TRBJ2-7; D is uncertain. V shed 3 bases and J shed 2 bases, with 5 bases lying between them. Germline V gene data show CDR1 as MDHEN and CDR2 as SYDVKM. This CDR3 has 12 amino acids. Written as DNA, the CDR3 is TGTGCCAGCAGTTTGGTACCCTACGAGCAGTACTTC. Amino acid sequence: CASSLVPYEQYF.

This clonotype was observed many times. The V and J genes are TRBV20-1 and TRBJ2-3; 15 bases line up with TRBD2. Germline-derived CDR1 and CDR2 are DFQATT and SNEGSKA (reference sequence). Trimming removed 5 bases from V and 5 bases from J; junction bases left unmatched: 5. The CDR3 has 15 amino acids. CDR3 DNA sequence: TGCAGTGCTGGCGGACTAGCGGGGGGGGTAGATACGCAGTATTTT. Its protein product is CSAGGLAGGVDTQYF.